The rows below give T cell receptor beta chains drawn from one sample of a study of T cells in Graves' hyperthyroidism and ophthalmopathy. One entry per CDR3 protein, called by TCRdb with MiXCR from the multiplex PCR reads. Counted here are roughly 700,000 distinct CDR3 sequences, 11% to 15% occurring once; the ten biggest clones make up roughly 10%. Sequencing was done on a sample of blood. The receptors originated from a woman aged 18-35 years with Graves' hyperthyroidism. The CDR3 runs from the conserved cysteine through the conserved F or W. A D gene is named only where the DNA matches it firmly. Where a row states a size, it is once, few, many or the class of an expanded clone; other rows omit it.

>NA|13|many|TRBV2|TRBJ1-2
TGTGCCAGAGAGACGGGGGGCGTATATGGCTACACCTTC
CARETGGVYGYTF
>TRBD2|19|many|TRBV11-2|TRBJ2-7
TGTGCCAGCAGCTTAAAGGGTAGCGGGAGTTCGATTTCTTTTTACGAGCAGTACTTC
CASSLKGSGSSISFYEQYF
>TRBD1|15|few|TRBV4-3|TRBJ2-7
TGCGCCAGCAGCCAAAGACAGGGCTCGGGCTACGAGCAGTACTTC
CASSQRQGSGYEQYF
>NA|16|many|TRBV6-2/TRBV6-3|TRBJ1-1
TGTGCCAGCAGTTACTCCGGAACAGTCCCGAACACTGAAGCTTTCTTT
CASSYSGTVPNTEAFF
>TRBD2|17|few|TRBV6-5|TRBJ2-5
TGTGCCAGCAGTTACTCCAAACTAGCGGGCGGATGGGAGACCCAGTACTTC
CASSYSKLAGGWETQYF
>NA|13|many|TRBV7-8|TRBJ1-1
TGTGCCAGCAGCTGGTCTGGAGCCACTGAAGCTTTCTTT
CASSWSGATEAFF
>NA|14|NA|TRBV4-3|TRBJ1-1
TGCGCCAGCAGCCAACGATCCGTGACCACTGAAGCTTTCTTT
CASSQRSVTTEAFF
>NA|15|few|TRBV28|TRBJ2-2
TGTGCCAGCAGTCGCCCCGACAGGAACACCGGGGAGCTGTTTTTT
CASSRPDRNTGELFF
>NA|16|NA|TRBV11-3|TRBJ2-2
TGTGCCAGCTCCCGTTATGAGGGCCCGAACACCGGGGAGCTGTTTTTT
CASSRYEGPNTGELFF
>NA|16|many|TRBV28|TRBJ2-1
TGTGCCAGCAGTCTCACCCGACAGAGCCCCTACAATGAGCAGTTCTTC
CASSLTRQSPYNEQFF
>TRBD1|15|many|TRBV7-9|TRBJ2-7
TGTGCCAGCAGCTTAGCGATGGGACAGTCCTACGAGCAGTACTTC
CASSLAMGQSYEQYF